This T cell receptor (beta chain) was documented in a study of shared clonotypes between healthy human individuals. Per the germline V gene, CDR1 is SGDLS and CDR2 is YYNGEE. J was trimmed by 6 bases and V by 2 bases; bases with no gene match: 4. The CDR3 totals 14 residues. There were only Caucasian adults among the donors, and all lived in Nashville, Tennessee. The data were produced by immunoSEQ multiplex PCR, yet TCRdb's version contains in-frame clones alone and is incomplete. Of over 1.4 million clones listed, approximately 96% are singletons. This sequence joins TRBV9 and TRBJ1-5; TRBD1 aligns across 8 bases. The TCR originated in a man between 25 and 39 years old in good health. Sequenced material: naive CD4+ T cells sorted from blood. Subset noted: CD45RA+ positively selected. The CDR3 DNA sequence: TGTGCCAGCAGCGTGACAGGGGACGGTCAGCCCCAGCATTTT. Translated, it gives CASSVTGDGQPQHF.